The entry below gives a single TCR beta chain sequence along with its context. Its target is not known. The sample comes from a study of T cell responses to AZD1222 COVID-19 vaccine. Study summary: Some second doses came at about 4 weeks and others at about 12 weeks; these were pooled. Study-wide points: Repertoire sampling happened only post peak T cell response. Two doses of AZD1222 preceded a rise in Spike-specific TCR breadth and depth. Donors were mostly white British, more females; clonal diversity possibly underestimated.

TCRdb's table, derived via immunoSEQ multiplex PCR, lists solely in-frame clones and lacks some. In the table there are about 120,000 clones, roughly nine tenths of which are singletons. Trimming took off 1 base at V and 0 bases at J, with 8 bases between the two ends. CDR1 is SGHDT, CDR2 YYEEEE, per germline. CDR3 length: 15 amino acids. The sequence was collected from an adult in good health. J is TRBJ2-1 and V is TRBV5-6; D gene ambiguous. The sample was peripheral blood, taken on day 0 of AZD1222 vaccination. CDR3 loop: CASSLWPSSYNEQFF. CDR3 nucleotides: TGTGCCAGCAGCTTGTGGCCAAGCTCCTACAATGAGCAGTTCTTC.